This record covers a single T cell receptor (beta chain). Its antigen is as yet unknown. The record originates from a study of T cells in localized non-small cell lung cancer. CDR3 length equals 15 residues. Losses at the gene ends were 6 bases for V and 0 bases for J; bases not matched to a gene: 5. Per germline, CDR1 SGHRS and CDR2 YFSETQ. Study observations and caveats: Turning up in adjacent lung were a median approximately 57 of the top 100 tumor clones.

The data were produced by immunoSEQ multiplex PCR, yet TCRdb's version contains in-frame clones alone and is incomplete. The sample carries tens of thousands of clones, just under 85% recorded once. The source of this sequence is a female donor older than 55 with stage I lung adenocarcinoma. The chain carries TRBV5-1 and TRBJ2-3; 9 bases are a match to TRBD2. The sequenced sample was peripheral blood, obtained before any cancer treatment. CDR3 sequence reads: CASMTSGTSTDTQYF. In DNA form, the CDR3 reads TGCGCCAGCATGACTAGCGGAACTAGCACAGATACGCAGTATTTT.